Following are 11 T cell receptor beta chains from one sample sequenced in a study of circulating and synovial CD4+ cells in juvenile arthritis. Clones were sequenced by immunoSEQ multiplex PCR, and TCRdb holds only the in-frame ones, with some missing. The sample has about 34,000 clones, 95% to 96% seen once. Sample: CD4+ T cells from blood. These receptors were obtained from a human donor with juvenile idiopathic arthritis.

V gene TRBV6-5 combines with J gene TRBJ2-7; D remains unclear. CDR1 and CDR2 (germline): MNHEY, SVGAGI. The ends were cut back, 6 bases at V and 0 bases at J, with 12 bases in the middle. This CDR3 contains 14 residues. The CDR3 loop is CASRPTMSSYEQYF. As DNA, the CDR3 is TGTGCCAGCAGGCCTACGATGAGCTCCTACGAGCAGTACTTC.

V gene TRBV7-8 combines with J gene TRBJ2-7; TRBD1 might be the D (5 bases). Germline CDR1 is SGHVS and CDR2 is FQNEAQ. Trimming left V 0 bases short and J 2 bases short, with 8 bases between. CDR3 length: 14 amino acids. The CDR3 is CASSLAPRAYEQYF. DNA for the CDR3: TGTGCCAGCAGCTTAGCGCCCAGGGCCTACGAGCAGTACTTC.

The chain links TRBV2 to TRBJ1-1; perhaps TRBD1 as D (5 bases). The germline V gene has CDR1 SNHLY and CDR2 FYNNEI. V lost 7 bases, J lost 0 bases, and 6 bases lay in between. This CDR3 spans 12 amino acids. The CDR3 reads CASTGLNTEAFF. In nucleotides, the CDR3 is TGTGCCAGCACAGGGCTGAACACTGAAGCTTTCTTT.

The genes are TRBV10-3 and TRBJ2-5, with 7 bases fitting TRBD2. Losses at the gene ends were 8 bases for V and 2 bases for J; bases not matched to a gene: 5. The CDR3 loop spans 13 amino acids. Germline V gives CDR1 ENHRY, CDR2 SYGVKD. The CDR3 coding sequence is TGTGCCATCGGGGGGGGAGTACAAGAGACCCAGTACTTC. As protein: CAIGGGVQETQYF.

The J gene is TRBJ2-2, the V gene TRBV6-6, with a tentative D call TRBD2 (5 bases). Germline lookup yields CDR1 MNHNY and CDR2 SVGAGI (reference sequence). This CDR3 has 16 residues. Trimming removed 6 bases from V and 4 bases from J, with 18 bases in between. The CDR3 region is CASSPRGLRATGELFF. CDR3 bases: TGTGCCAGCAGCCCCCGGGGTTTGAGGGCCACCGGGGAGCTGTTTTTT.

Regarding this clone: Other DNA sequences in the sample encode the same CDR3. The chain uses TRBV7-9 and TRBJ1-6, with 12 positions matching TRBD1. Trimming at V came to 1 base and at J to 13 bases, leaving 11 bases not matched to a gene. The CDR3 contains 17 residues. Germline CDR1 and CDR2: SEHNR and FQNEAQ (reference sequence). The CDR3 bases are TGTGCCAGCAGCTTAGGTGGGACAGGGGGCTCGGCTTCCCCCCTCCACTTT. Amino acids: CASSLGGTGGSASPLHF.

The rearrangement links TRBV27 to TRBJ2-3, with 9 bases matching TRBD1. The trim removed 4 bases at V and 4 bases at J, leaving 6 bases unmatched. Germline CDR1 is MNHEY and CDR2 is SMNVEV (reference sequence). The CDR3 consists of 15 residues. CDR3 protein: CASSSPGQGPDTQYF. The CDR3 DNA is TGTGCCAGCAGTTCGCCGGGACAGGGCCCAGATACGCAGTATTTT.

This rearrangement joins TRBV6-1 to TRBJ1-3; no definite D call. Trimming removed 1 base from V and 4 bases from J, with 20 bases in between. The CDR3 runs 18 residues. Germline CDR1 reads MNHNS; CDR2 reads SASEGT. The CDR3 nucleotides are TGTGCCAGCAGTGAAGGCCGCCCATCTCACTTGTGGGGAAACACCATATATTTT. Encoded protein: CASSEGRPSHLWGNTIYF.

V gene TRBV15 combines with J gene TRBJ2-1; perhaps TRBD1 as D (5 bases). Germline loops: CDR1 LNHNV, CDR2 YYDKDF (reference sequence). V lost 2 bases and J lost 0, with 11 bases in between. This CDR3 has 16 amino acids. The CDR3 nucleotides read TGTGCCACCAGCAGACAGGGCTCGGGCTCCTACAATGAGCAGTTCTTC. This sequence encodes CATSRQGSGSYNEQFF.

The chain is built from TRBV7-9 and TRBJ1-1, with a tentative D call TRBD1 (6 bases). V lost 4 bases, J lost 4 bases, and 16 bases lay in between. The CDR3 extends over 15 amino acids. Germline V gene sequence: CDR1 SEHNR, CDR2 FQNEAQ (reference sequence). CDR3 nucleotide sequence: TGTGCCAGCAGCTCCGCGACAGGTCCCCCCACTGAAGCTTTCTTT. Amino acids: CASSSATGPPTEAFF.

Concerning this clone: A junction boundary mismatches the germline segment, possibly from a read error. This sequence joins TRBV19 and TRBJ1-2, with 7 bases identical to TRBD1. CDR1 and CDR2 (germline): LNHDA, SQIVND (reference sequence). The CDR3 extends over 13 amino acids. The CDR3 region is CASSMGDRVGCTF. Here the CDR3 DNA reads TGTGCCAGTAGTATGGGTGACAGGGTTGGCTGCACCTTC.